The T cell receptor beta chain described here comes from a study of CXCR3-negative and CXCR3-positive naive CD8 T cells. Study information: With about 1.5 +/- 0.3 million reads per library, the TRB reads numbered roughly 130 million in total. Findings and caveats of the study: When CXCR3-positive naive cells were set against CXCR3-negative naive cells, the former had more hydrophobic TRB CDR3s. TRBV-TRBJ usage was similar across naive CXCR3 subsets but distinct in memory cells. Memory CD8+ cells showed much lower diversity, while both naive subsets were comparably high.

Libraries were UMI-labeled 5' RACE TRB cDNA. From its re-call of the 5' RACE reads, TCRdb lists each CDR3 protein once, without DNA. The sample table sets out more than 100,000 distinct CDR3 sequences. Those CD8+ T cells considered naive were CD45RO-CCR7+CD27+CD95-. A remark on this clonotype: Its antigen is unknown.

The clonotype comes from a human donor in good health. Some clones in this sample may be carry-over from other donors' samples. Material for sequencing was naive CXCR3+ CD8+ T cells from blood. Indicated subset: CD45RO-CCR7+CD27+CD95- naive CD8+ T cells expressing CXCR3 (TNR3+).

Here the CDR3 reads CASSLGSLTDTQYF. The gene calls are TRBV7-8 and TRBJ2-3. CDR1 is SGHVS, CDR2 FQNEAQ, per germline. The CDR3 covers 14 residues.